The T cell receptor beta chain under discussion was sequenced for a study of vaccination effects on CD4 cells after COVID-19. Background on the study: Each person got two doses of an mRNA SARS-CoV-2 vaccine, BNT162b2 or mRNA-1273.

Notes on this clone: What it recognizes is unknown.

Study findings and constraints: Post-vaccine spike-reactive clones in convalescents were mainly new vaccine-induced clones.

Within the ViraFEST assay, antigen-specific CD4+ T cells underwent expansion with viral peptide pools prior to sequencing. At the end of about ten days of culture, CD4+ T cells were isolated. The person had a PCR-confirmed SARS-CoV-2 infection during March to December 2020. Half-medium exchanges with IL-2 medium took place on days 3 and 7. The repertoire was sequenced with immunoSEQ multiplex PCR; TCRdb's copy has only in-frame clones and lacks some. Seen here are 20,000 to 30,000 clones, approximately 80% observed once, and the top ten hold less than 20%. This receptor was taken from a human donor who had a prior SARS-CoV-2 infection. Sample: CD4+ T cells from PBMCs cultured with HCoV-NL63 spike peptides, taken before COVID-19 vaccination.

The CDR3 here is CASSIVRAGEQYF. The DNA of the CDR3 is TGTGCCAGTAGTATAGTCAGGGCCGGGGAGCAGTACTTC. V and J are TRBV19 and TRBJ2-7; D might be TRBD1 (5 bases). Germline V lookup: CDR1 LNHDA, CDR2 SQIVND (reference sequence). V dropped 1 base and J dropped 7 bases, with 11 bases sitting between them. The CDR3 contains 13 residues. The full variable domain, completed using reference TRBV19 and TRBJ2-7, is DGGITQSPKYLFRKEGQNVTLSCEQNLNHDAMYWYRQDPGQGLRLIYYSQIVNDFQKGDIAEGYSVSREKKESFPLTVTSAQKNPTAFYLCASSIVRAGEQYFGPGTRLTVT.